This T cell receptor beta chain was sequenced during a study of T-cell reconstitution after alpha-beta-depleted transplantation in children. Study results and limitations: T-cell counts and diversity were attributed mostly to newly produced T cells one year after transplant.

V dropped 4 bases and J dropped 5 bases, with 9 bases sitting between them. The CDR3 runs to 12 residues. From germline, CDR1 is MDHEN and CDR2 SYDVKM. As for this clonotype: Antigen specificity is unknown.

The authors prepared the TCRbeta library with unique molecular identifiers. TCRdb analysed the PCR reads with MiXCR anew, one entry per CDR3 protein. The table has approximately 1,000,000 distinct CDR3 sequences, about 29% seen once; the top ten hold 28%. Sample: PBMCs, mostly from graft donor cells, taken 360 days after TCRalphabeta/CD19-depleted stem cell transplant. This rearrangement joins TRBV28 to TRBJ2-7; D is unresolved. The sequence derives from a boy younger than two who had a stem cell transplant for SCID, so the T cells may come from the graft donor. The CDR3 coding sequence is TGTGCCAGCAGTTATCGAGCTCACGAGCAGTACTTC. Residues: CASSYRAHEQYF.